This T cell receptor beta chain is drawn from a study of STAT3 mutations in large granular lymphocyte leukemia. The overall study: Roughly 42% of treated T-LGLL patients showed hematologic response to immunosuppression.

TCRbeta libraries averaged roughly 40,000 productive templates per sample. TCRdb's copy holds only in-frame clones and misses some; the assay was immunoSEQ multiplex PCR. The repertoire holds roughly 29,000 clones, with roughly 80% as singletons. This CDR3 region has 14 residues. Trimming left V 2 bases short and J 6 bases short, with 15 bases between. Germline-derived CDR1 and CDR2 are SGHTS and YDEGEE. This clone came up a few times. Antigen specificity is unknown. Study-level results: Suggested: STAT3 mutation was not the ancestral event for these clonal expansions. Every T-cell large granular lymphocyte leukemia patient had at least one immunodominant TCR beta clonotype. After therapy, about 30% of the 18 patients switched clonotypes, all new clones STAT3 wild type.

Source material: peripheral blood mononuclear cells. This sequence originates from a woman in her fifties or sixties with T-cell large granular lymphocyte leukemia. Some clones in this sample may be carry-over from other donors' samples. This chain connects TRBV5-8 to TRBJ2-7; D gene uncertain. The CDR3 region is CASSFLSVGREQYF. For the CDR3, the DNA is TGTGCCAGCAGCTTCCTTAGTGTGGGCCGCGAGCAGTACTTC.